This T cell receptor (beta chain) was obtained from a study of T cell repertoires in cytomegalovirus infection (dated by TCRdb to the late 2010s). Concerning the study at large: Donor HLA type was relevant to the analysis, because carriage of CMV infection together with the matching HLA type was indicated by public TCR beta signatures.

This clonotype was detected only a few times. Its recognized antigen is unknown. The record has no base qualities; no much larger clone is one base away. This sample was sequenced with an Illumina HiSeq 1500. The public reads were run again by TCRdb, first through fastp at Q25 and then through MiXCR, and only productive beta chains were kept. Each entry is one CDR3 protein sequence, shown with its most common DNA and genes. This sample gives around 530,000 distinct CDR3 sequences in total; around 27% of them show up just once. The ten largest clones capture about 13% of the sample. Study-level results and caveats: In both this cohort and an independent cohort of 350 to 400 donors, the cumulative frequency of public TCR beta family members distinguished carriers of CMV infection plus the relevant HLA type. The ex vivo response was dominated by HLA-C-restricted CMV-specific TCR beta clonotypes, which also provided the single most frequent clonotype in two of eight donors.

V drops 5 bases and J drops 5 bases, leaving 9 bases in between. The CDR3 contains 11 residues, cysteine and phenylalanine counted. The kept DNA is CDR3 alone, 33 bases in frame from the first base. CDR1 and CDR2 are read off the germline V gene (reference sequence) as DFQATT and SNEGSKA. Sequencing input: PBMCs. This receptor was taken from a human donor in good health (CMV status not recorded). Some clones in this sample may be carry-over from other donors' samples. The chain is made from TRBV20-1 and TRBJ2-5; too little of a D gene remains to name it. The DNA sequence reads TGCAGTGCTCCGCGCAGGGAGACCCAGTACTTC. It translates as CSAPRRETQYF.